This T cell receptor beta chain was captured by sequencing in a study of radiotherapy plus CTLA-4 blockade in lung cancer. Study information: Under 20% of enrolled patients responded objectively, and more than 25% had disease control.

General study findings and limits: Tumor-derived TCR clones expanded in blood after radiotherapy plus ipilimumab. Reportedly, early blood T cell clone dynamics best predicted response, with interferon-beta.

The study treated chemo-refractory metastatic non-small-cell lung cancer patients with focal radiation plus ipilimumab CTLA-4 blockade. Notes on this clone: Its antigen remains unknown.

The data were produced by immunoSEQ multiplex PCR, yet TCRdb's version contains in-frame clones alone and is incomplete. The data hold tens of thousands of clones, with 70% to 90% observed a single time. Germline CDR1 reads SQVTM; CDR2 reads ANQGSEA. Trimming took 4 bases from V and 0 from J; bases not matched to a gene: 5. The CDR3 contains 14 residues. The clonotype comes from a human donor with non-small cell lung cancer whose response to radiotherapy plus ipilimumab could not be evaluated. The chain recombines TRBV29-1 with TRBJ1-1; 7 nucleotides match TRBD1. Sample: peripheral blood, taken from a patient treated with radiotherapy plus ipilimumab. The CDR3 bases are TGCAGCGTTGTTTTAGGGGGCATGAACACTGAAGCTTTCTTT. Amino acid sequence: CSVVLGGMNTEAFF.